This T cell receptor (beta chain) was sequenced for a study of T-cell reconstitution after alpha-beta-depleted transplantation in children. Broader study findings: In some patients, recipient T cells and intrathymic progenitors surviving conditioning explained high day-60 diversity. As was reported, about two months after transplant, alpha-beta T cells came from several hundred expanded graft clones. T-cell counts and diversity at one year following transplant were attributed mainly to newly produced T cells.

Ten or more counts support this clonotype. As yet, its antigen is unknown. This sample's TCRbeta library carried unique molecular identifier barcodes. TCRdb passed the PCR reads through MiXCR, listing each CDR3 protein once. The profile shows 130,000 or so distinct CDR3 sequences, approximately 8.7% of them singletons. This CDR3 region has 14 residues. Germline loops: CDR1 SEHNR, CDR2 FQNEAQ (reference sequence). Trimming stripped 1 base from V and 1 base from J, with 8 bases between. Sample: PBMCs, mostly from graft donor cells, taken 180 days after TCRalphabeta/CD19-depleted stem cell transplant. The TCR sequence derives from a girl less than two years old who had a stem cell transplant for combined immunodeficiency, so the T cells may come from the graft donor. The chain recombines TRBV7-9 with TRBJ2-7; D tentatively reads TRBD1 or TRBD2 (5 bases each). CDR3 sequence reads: CASSLGWGSYEQYF. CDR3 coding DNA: TGTGCCAGCAGCTTAGGTTGGGGGTCCTACGAGCAGTACTTC.